Below are 17 T cell receptor beta chains sequenced from a single sample in a study of blood T cell repertoires in COVID-19. Profiled with immunoSEQ multiplex PCR; TCRdb holds only in-frame clones, not every one. The sample includes 150,000 to 200,000 clones, around nine tenths seen only once; the top ten take 3% to 4%. Sequenced material: peripheral blood. All receptors come from a man between 65 and 85 years old with acute or convalescent COVID-19.

The V gene is TRBV7-9, the J gene TRBJ1-2; weak D call: TRBD1 (6 bases). V dropped 1 base and J dropped 9 bases, with 15 bases sitting between them. CDR1 and CDR2 (germline): SEHNR, FQNEAQ (reference sequence). This CDR3 is 14 amino acids long. The CDR3 nucleotides read TGTGCCAGCAGCTTAGAGGGGGGGGCGAGGAGCTACACCTTC. Encoded protein: CASSLEGGARSYTF.

The rearrangement joins TRBV27 to TRBJ2-2; D not certain. The germline V gene has CDR1 MNHEY and CDR2 SMNVEV (reference sequence). The CDR3 extends over 13 amino acids. V lost 6 bases to trimming and J lost 5 bases, with 10 bases between them. CDR3 in DNA: TGTGCCAGCAGCCGGGTCGTGACCGGGGAGCTGTTTTTT. Amino acid sequence: CASSRVVTGELFF.

The chain carries TRBV9 and TRBJ2-2; D is unclear. Per germline, CDR1 SGDLS and CDR2 YYNGEE. CDR3 length equals 12 residues. The V end was cut by 3 bases, the J end by 8 bases, with 8 bases between. CDR3 DNA: TGTGCCAGCAGCGGGGCGTGGGGGGAGCTGTTTTTT. Translating it yields CASSGAWGELFF.

The rearrangement uses TRBV6-5 and TRBJ1-5, with D maybe TRBD1 (5 bases). Trimming stripped 11 bases from V and 7 bases from J, with 18 bases between. CDR1 is MNHEY and CDR2 is SVGAGI in the germline V gene. This CDR3 contains 13 residues. This chain's CDR3 is CAVIQEPGQPQHF. The CDR3 nucleotides are TGTGCCGTTATACAGGAGCCCGGGCAGCCCCAGCATTTT.

The chain uses TRBV5-6 and TRBJ1-1, with a tentative D call TRBD1 (6 bases). V dropped 4 bases and J dropped 10 bases, with 11 bases sitting between them. Germline-derived CDR1 and CDR2 are SGHDT and YYEEEE. There are 11 residues in the CDR3. The DNA of the CDR3 is TGTGCCAGCAGCCTGGGGACATCAGCTTTCTTT. Its protein product is CASSLGTSAFF. Variable domain in full (rest from reference TRBV5-6 and TRBJ1-1): DAGVTQSPTHLIKTRGQQVTLRCSPKSGHDTVSWYQQALGQGPQFIFQYYEEEERQRGNFPDRFSGHQFPNYSSELNVNALLLGDSALYLCASSLGTSAFFGQGTRLTVV.

The chain is built from TRBV2 and TRBJ1-3, with TRBD1 as a possible D gene (6 bases). Germline assignment: CDR1 SNHLY and CDR2 FYNNEI. The CDR3 totals 15 residues. The germline V and J ends were trimmed by 6 bases and 2 bases, with 14 bases remaining between them. CDR3 sequence reads: CASSPTGVTGNTIYF. DNA for the CDR3: TGTGCCAGCAGCCCGACAGGAGTAACTGGAAACACCATATATTTT.

The J gene is TRBJ2-3, the V gene TRBV30, with a weak D call TRBD1 (6 bases). CDR3 length: 15 amino acids. The germline gives CDR1 GTSNPN, CDR2 SVGIG (reference sequence). Trimming stripped 2 bases from V and 3 bases from J, with 15 bases between. CDR3 loop: CAWSHGTLTTDTQYF. CDR3 coding DNA: TGTGCCTGGAGTCACGGGACATTGACGACAGATACGCAGTATTTT. The entire variable domain, with the rest obtained from reference TRBV30 and TRBJ2-3, is as follows: SQTIHQWPATLVQPVGSPLSLECTVEGTSNPNLYWYRQAAGRGLQLLFYSVGIGQISSEVPQNLSASRPQDRQFILSSKKLLLSDSGFYLCAWSHGTLTTDTQYFGPGTRLTVL.

The chain combines TRBV19 with TRBJ1-5; D may be TRBD1 (6 bases). CDR1 is LNHDA, CDR2 SQIVND, per germline (reference sequence). This CDR3 contains 15 residues. V was shortened by 3 bases and J by 1 base, with 10 bases between the two germline ends. The CDR3 sequence is CASSITGWSNQPQHF. CDR3 in DNA: TGTGCCAGTAGTATTACAGGGTGGAGCAATCAGCCCCAGCATTTT.

The chain has TRBV19 and TRBJ1-6; 7 nucleotides align to TRBD1. Germline V CDR1 and CDR2: LNHDA, SQIVND (reference sequence). V trimming: 6 bases; J trimming: 7 bases; junction bases outside the gene matches: 6. The length of the CDR3 is 14 residues. The CDR3 DNA follows: TGTGCCAGTAGCCCGACAGGGCTCAATTCACCCCTCCACTTT. It translates to CASSPTGLNSPLHF.

This clone came up once. CDR3 DNA: TGCGCCAGCGTTCGACAGGGGTCTTCCTACGAGCAGTACTTC. Residues: CASVRQGSSYEQYF. This chain links TRBV5-1 with TRBJ2-7, with 8 bases fitting TRBD1. The J segment lost 1 base and the V segment lost 7 bases, leaving 7 bases of the junction unmatched. This CDR3 spans 14 amino acids. Per the germline V gene, CDR1 is SGHRS and CDR2 is YFSETQ.

The chain links TRBV6-5 to TRBJ1-1; the D is unclear. Trimming took 3 bases from V and 1 from J, leaving 15 bases between them. The germline CDR1 and CDR2 sequences are MNHEY and SVGAGI. There are 16 residues in the CDR3. The CDR3 loop reads CASSYYLVRENTEAFF. In DNA form, the CDR3 reads TGTGCCAGCAGTTATTACCTAGTCCGGGAGAACACTGAAGCTTTCTTT.

The chain is built from TRBV4-3 and TRBJ2-2; D is unresolved. Trimming left V 0 bases short and J 5 bases short, with 7 bases between. CDR1 and CDR2 from the germline V gene are LGHNA and YSLEER. CDR3 length: 14 residues. This chain's CDR3 is CASSQDYLTGELFF. The CDR3 nucleotides are TGCGCCAGCAGCCAAGATTATTTGACCGGGGAGCTGTTTTTT.

CDR3 sequence: CASSLSRGDTEAFF. Written as DNA, the CDR3 is TGTGCCAGCAGCTTAAGTCGCGGGGACACTGAAGCTTTCTTT. The chain recombines TRBV7-2 with TRBJ1-1, with unresolved D. Germline V gene data show CDR1 as SGHTA and CDR2 as FQGNSA. V lost 2 bases, J lost 3 bases, and 10 bases lay in between. This CDR3 is built from 14 residues.

The rearrangement uses TRBV6-5 and TRBJ2-7; a weak D match, TRBD2 (6 bases). V dropped 2 bases and J dropped 3 bases, with 11 bases sitting between them. The CDR3 sequence is 14 residues long. CDR1 and CDR2 (germline): MNHEY, SVGAGI. CDR3 residues: CASSYRQGGYEQYF. The CDR3 nucleotides are TGTGCCAGCAGTTACAGGCAGGGAGGCTACGAGCAGTACTTC.

Comment on this clone: Other DNA sequences in the same sample also yield this CDR3. The chain recombines TRBV7-2 with TRBJ1-2; tentatively, D is TRBD1 (5 bases). V was clipped by 5 bases and J by 4 bases, with 8 bases between them. Per germline, CDR1 SGHTA and CDR2 FQGNSA. The CDR3 runs to 12 residues. CDR3 nucleotide sequence: TGTGCCAGCAGCCTGGGGGGCTATGGCTACACCTTC. This gives the protein CASSLGGYGYTF.

This clone was seen only once. The chain has TRBV7-3 and TRBJ2-1; 10 nucleotides line up with TRBD2. Germline V CDR1 and CDR2: SGHTA, FQGTGA. The V gene end was trimmed by 1 base and the J gene end by 8 bases; junction bases not matched to a gene: 8. This CDR3 has 16 residues. CDR3 protein: CASSLSLAGAWDEQFF. The CDR3 DNA is TGTGCCAGCAGCTTAAGTCTAGCGGGGGCCTGGGATGAGCAGTTCTTC.

About this clone itself: Other DNA sequences in this sample translate to the same CDR3. The chain links TRBV3-1 (or the pseudogene TRBV3-2) to TRBJ1-2, with unresolved D. This CDR3 is 13 amino acids long. Trimming cost V 3 bases and J 6 bases, with 11 bases left between them. From germline, CDR1 is LGHDT and CDR2 YNNKEL (reference sequence). The chain's CDR3 is CASSHLDGDGYTF. The CDR3 DNA reads as TGTGCCAGCAGCCACCTCGACGGAGATGGCTACACCTTC.